These T cell receptor beta chains were read from a single sample in a study of CD8 T cells in Susac syndrome. TCRdb re-analysed the immunoSEQ multiplex PCR reads in MiXCR, keeping a single row per CDR3 protein. The sample records roughly 300,000 distinct CDR3 sequences, roughly 81% being singletons. What was sequenced was CD8+ T cells from PBMCs. Every receptor here comes from a human donor with multiple sclerosis. Each CDR3 is given with its conserved first and last residue. Each record gives: D gene, J gene, V gene, clone size, CDR3 DNA, CDR3 protein. The D gene is left open where the match is weak. Size values are once, few and many counts, or a class for expanded clones, and some rows have none.

>NA|TRBJ2-5|TRBV6-6|NA
TGTGCCAGCAGTGCCTTGAAAGTTAGTGCCGGGACCCAGTACTTC
CASSALKVSAGTQYF
>NA|TRBJ2-7|TRBV5-5|NA
TGTGCCAGCGGAGCATCCTACGAGCAGTACTTC
CASGASYEQYF
>NA|TRBJ2-1|TRBV6-5|NA
TGTGCCAGCAGTTACAGGGTCGGGGACGAGCAGTTCTTC
CASSYRVGDEQFF
>NA|TRBJ1-2|TRBV12-3/TRBV12-4|once
TGTGCCAGCAGTTTACCCGGGGAAATTGGCTACACCTTC
CASSLPGEIGYTF
>NA|TRBJ2-6|TRBV29-1|NA
TGCAGCGCCTCAATTGTCCTCCCTGGGGCCAACGTCCTGACTTTC
CSASIVLPGANVLTF
>NA|TRBJ2-2|TRBV9|few
TGTGCCAGCAGCGTTGGTTCCACCGGGGAGCTGTTTTTT
CASSVGSTGELFF
>NA|TRBJ2-1|TRBV27|once
TGTGCCAGCAGGAGAGGGTCTGGGGGTGAGCAGTTCTTC
CASRRGSGGEQFF
>NA|TRBJ2-1|TRBV24-1|NA
TGTGCCACCAGTGATTCGATAGGCGGGGCCCGGGAGGAGCAGTTCTTC
CATSDSIGGAREEQFF
>TRBD2|TRBJ2-3|TRBV27|NA
TGTGCCAGCAGTTTATTTGGGCGGGAGGGCCCAGATACGCAGTATTTT
CASSLFGREGPDTQYF
>NA|TRBJ2-3|TRBV7-2|few
TGTGCCAGCAGCACGACGGACACGTACACAGATACGCAGTATTTT
CASSTTDTYTDTQYF
>TRBD2|TRBJ2-1|TRBV6-5|once
TGTGCCAGCAGTTACCCTGCCGTTTCTAGCGGGAGTTTGAATGAGCAGTTCTTC
CASSYPAVSSGSLNEQFF
>TRBD2|TRBJ2-1|TRBV7-9|once
TGTGCCAGCAGCTTCGAGCCGGGACTAGCGGTCTACAATGAGCAGTTCTTC
CASSFEPGLAVYNEQFF
>NA|TRBJ2-3|TRBV5-1|NA
TGCGCCAGCAGCTCGACACGCTACAGGGTGGATACGCAGTATTTT
CASSSTRYRVDTQYF
>TRBD1|TRBJ1-2|TRBV7-3|NA
TGTGCCAGCAGCTCCCGGGACAGGGGGCTGGGGGACTATGGCTACACCTTC
CASSSRDRGLGDYGYTF
>NA|TRBJ1-2|TRBV9|NA
TGTGCCAGCAGCGGATACAGGGCTGACGGCTACACCTTC
CASSGYRADGYTF
>NA|TRBJ2-7|TRBV7-8|NA
TGTGCCAGCAGCTTAGGGGACGCGCAGTACTTC
CASSLGDAQYF
>NA|TRBJ2-2|TRBV5-1|once
TGCGCCAGCAGCTTGGAAGGTCGGGGTCGGGCTATCGGGGAGCTGTTTTTT
CASSLEGRGRAIGELFF
>NA|TRBJ1-2|TRBV29-1|NA
TGCAGCGTTGAATTTGGGGGTGCCTATGGCTACACCTTC
CSVEFGGAYGYTF
>TRBD2|TRBJ2-1|TRBV5-1|NA
TGCGCCAGCAGCTTGGCGACTAGCGGGAAATACAATGAGCAGTTCTTC
CASSLATSGKYNEQFF
>TRBD2|TRBJ2-3|TRBV5-1|NA
TGCGCCAGCAGGCCTCCCGCCGGACTAGCGGGGTACACAGATACGCAGTATTTT
CASRPPAGLAGYTDTQYF
>NA|TRBJ1-2|TRBV2|NA
TGTGCCAGCAGTGGTATGGAAGGCTACACCTTC
CASSGMEGYTF
>TRBD2|TRBJ2-1|TRBV27|NA
TGTGCCAGCGGGGTTTCCGTAGCGGGAGGCCCCAATGAGCAGTTCTTC
CASGVSVAGGPNEQFF
>TRBD2|TRBJ2-7|TRBV28|once
TGTGCCAGCAGTTGGCGAGGTGGGCGACTAGCGCACTCCTACGAGCAGTACTTC
CASSWRGGRLAHSYEQYF
>NA|TRBJ1-5|TRBV2|NA
TGTGCCAGCAGTGAAGGGCGCAATCAGCCCCAGCATTTT
CASSEGRNQPQHF
>TRBD2|TRBJ2-1|TRBV19|NA
TGTGCCAGTAGTATCTCCGCGGCTAGCGGGTACAATGAGCAGTTCTTC
CASSISAASGYNEQFF
>NA|TRBJ1-1|TRBV27|NA
TGTGCCAGCAGTTTTCGGTCGCAGAACACTGAAGCTTTCTTT
CASSFRSQNTEAFF
>TRBD1|TRBJ1-4|TRBV28|NA
TGTGCCAGCAGTTTACAGGGGGCCTTCGATGAAAAACTGTTTTTT
CASSLQGAFDEKLFF
>NA|TRBJ2-6|TRBV30|NA
TGTGCCTGGAGTCCAGGGGTCGGGGCCAACGTCCTGACTTTC
CAWSPGVGANVLTF
>TRBD2|TRBJ2-1|TRBV19|NA
TGTGCCAGTAGTATAAGGGGACTAGCGGGATGGTATGAGCAGTTCTTC
CASSIRGLAGWYEQFF
>TRBD2|TRBJ2-1|TRBV30|NA
TGTGCCTGGAGGCCTAGCGGGAGTGAGGGGGGCTCCTACAATGAGCAGTTCTTC
CAWRPSGSEGGSYNEQFF
>TRBD2|TRBJ2-2|TRBV27|once
TGTGCCAGCAGTTCGGCGGCGGCTAGCGGGTATGCCGGGGAGCTGTTTTTT
CASSSAAASGYAGELFF
>NA|TRBJ2-1|TRBV6-5|few
TGTGCCAGCAGTTACAAGAATGAGCAGTTCTTC
CASSYKNEQFF
>NA|TRBJ2-7|TRBV20-1|NA
TGCAGTGCTAGAGAAGGAGGAGCAGGCTACGAGCAGTACTTC
CSAREGGAGYEQYF
>TRBD2|TRBJ2-1|TRBV20-1|NA
TGCAGTGCTAGCCTAGAAGCGGGAGATTTCTACAATGAGCAGTTCTTC
CSASLEAGDFYNEQFF
>NA|TRBJ2-1|TRBV7-9|NA
TGTGCCAGCAGCGGTATGTTGGAGTGGGGGAAGAGCTCCTACAATGAGCAGTTCTTC
CASSGMLEWGKSSYNEQFF
>NA|TRBJ2-7|TRBV2|NA
TGTGCCAGCCTGGACGGGTCCTACGAGCAGTACTTC
CASLDGSYEQYF
>NA|TRBJ1-2|TRBV29-1|NA
TGCAGCGTCCTCAAACCGGGAGGGGGCTATGGCTACACCTTC
CSVLKPGGGYGYTF
>TRBD2|TRBJ2-3|TRBV20-1|NA
TGCAGTGCTAAGAAGCGGGAGTCGACAGATACGCAGTATTTT
CSAKKRESTDTQYF
>TRBD1|TRBJ1-1|TRBV27|NA
TGTGCCAGCGGACCCCGGGACAGTAATAGGTGGCCGGACACTGAAGCTTTCTTT
CASGPRDSNRWPDTEAFF
>TRBD1|TRBJ2-7|TRBV5-1|NA
TGCGCCAGCAGCTTGTCCGGGGACAGAAGACCCTACGAGCAGTACTTC
CASSLSGDRRPYEQYF
>TRBD2|TRBJ2-5|TRBV4-1|NA
TGCGCCAGCAGCCGGCCGGGACTAGCGGGGGCCCACGGAGAGACCCAGTACTTC
CASSRPGLAGAHGETQYF
>NA|TRBJ2-7|TRBV28|NA
TGTGCCACCACGACCGGGAACACCTACGAGCAGTACTTC
CATTTGNTYEQYF
>TRBD2|TRBJ2-3|TRBV29-1|NA
TGCAGCGTTGGGGGAGCGGGAGTTACGACAGATACGCAGTATTTT
CSVGGAGVTTDTQYF
>NA|TRBJ1-5|TRBV6-1|NA
TGTGCCAGCAGAGGACGTCAGGGCAATCAGCCCCAGCATTTT
CASRGRQGNQPQHF
>NA|TRBJ1-1|TRBV6-5|NA
TGTGCCAGCAGTTACCGACAATACACTGAAGCTTTCTTT
CASSYRQYTEAFF
>TRBD2|TRBJ2-1|TRBV5-1|NA
TGCGCCAGCAGCACTCGGGAGGATGAGCAGTTCTTC
CASSTREDEQFF
>NA|TRBJ2-2|TRBV30|NA
TGTGCCTGGAATCTAGGGGGGGAGCTGTTTTTT
CAWNLGGELFF
>TRBD2|TRBJ2-3|TRBV2|NA
TGTGCCAGCAGCGAAATGACTAGCGGGGTAGATACGCAGTATTTT
CASSEMTSGVDTQYF
>TRBD2|TRBJ2-1|TRBV28|NA
TGTGCCAGCAGCGAGCGGGGGTACAACAATGAGCAGTTCTTC
CASSERGYNNEQFF
>TRBD1|TRBJ2-5|TRBV25-1|NA
TGTGCCAGCAGTGGGGACAGGGGCCAAGAGACCCAGTACTTC
CASSGDRGQETQYF
>NA|TRBJ2-1|TRBV20-1|NA
TGCAGTGCCCCGAAGGGACAAAAGGGAAGGCAGTTCTTC
CSAPKGQKGRQFF
>NA|TRBJ2-2|TRBV27|NA
TGTGCCAGCAGTTTATGGGGGTTAGCGGAGGCCGGGGAGCTGTTTTTT
CASSLWGLAEAGELFF
>TRBD2|TRBJ2-1|TRBV2|NA
TGTGCCAGCAGTGACCGACTAGCGGGAGGGGAGCGAGTCAATGAGCAGTTCTTC
CASSDRLAGGERVNEQFF
>NA|TRBJ2-7|TRBV7-2|few
TGTGCCAGCAGCTTACATCCCAGGCTAGACTACGAGCAGTACTTC
CASSLHPRLDYEQYF
>NA|TRBJ1-5|TRBV28|NA
TGTGCCAGCAGTCAGAACAGGGAGGGTGGTCAGCCCCAGCATTTT
CASSQNREGGQPQHF
>NA|TRBJ2-1|TRBV27|NA
TGTGCCAGCAGGACGACGGGACACCACATGAGGTACAATGAGCAGTTCTTC
CASRTTGHHMRYNEQFF
>TRBD1|TRBJ1-2|TRBV18|NA
TGTGCCAGCTCGCCGGACAGGATCTATGGCTACACCTTC
CASSPDRIYGYTF